The clone carrying this T cell receptor (beta chain) was observed at least ten times. The protocol attached unique molecular identifiers to individual cDNA molecules. One entry per CDR3 protein results from TCRdb running MiXCR on the 5' RACE reads. The data contain about 46,000 distinct CDR3 sequences, about 9.3% of them singletons. These data are taken from a study of early T cells in non-severe SARS-CoV-2 infection. The receptor was derived from an adult who was a healthcare worker with PCR-confirmed SARS-CoV-2 infection or an uninfected control (not recorded which). The source material was whole blood.

The CDR3 nucleotides read TGCGCCAGCAGCCAAGATCCCCAGGGAGAAACTGAAGCTTTCTTT. Translating gives CASSQDPQGETEAFF. The chain combines TRBV4-3 with TRBJ1-1; weak D call: TRBD1 (5 bases). Germline CDR1 is LGHNA and CDR2 is YSLEER. The length of the CDR3 is 15 residues. Trimming cost V 0 bases and J 5 bases, with 13 bases left between them.